This is a list of T cell receptor beta chains from one sample in a study of shared clonotypes between healthy human individuals. Repertoires were generated with immunoSEQ multiplex PCR, while TCRdb's copy carries only in-frame clones and drops some. The data show millions of clones, 80% to 95% seen once. Sequenced material: naive CD4+ T cells from PBMCs. These receptors originate from a man aged 18 to 30 in good health. Some clones in this sample may be carry-over from other donors' samples. CDR3s include the opening cysteine and the closing phenylalanine or tryptophan. D genes are given only for firm matches. Some rows mark clone size as missing; the rest say once, few, many or name a class of expanded clone.

d_call j_call clone_size cdr3_length v_call cdr3_aa cdr3_nt
TRBD1 TRBJ1-1 NA 13 TRBV19 CALPGQGAAEAFF TGTGCTCTACCGGGACAGGGGGCAGCTGAAGCTTTCTTT
NA TRBJ1-1 NA 16 TRBV29-1 CSVEESSGEWGTEAFF TGCAGCGTTGAAGAAAGCTCCGGGGAATGGGGCACTGAAGCTTTCTTT
NA TRBJ2-7 NA 13 TRBV5-6 CASSLRGTGEQYF TGTGCCAGCAGCTTAAGAGGGACGGGCGAGCAGTACTTC
NA TRBJ1-5 few 13 TRBV28 CASSLLGSKPQHF TGTGCCAGCAGTTTGTTGGGGAGTAAGCCCCAGCATTTT
TRBD2 TRBJ2-3 NA 16 TRBV7-7 CASRQRLAGASDTQYF TGTGCCAGCAGACAAAGACTAGCGGGAGCCTCAGATACGCAGTATTTT
TRBD1 TRBJ1-1 NA 13 TRBV4-3 CASSQEGQGEAFF TGCGCCAGCAGCCAAGAGGGACAGGGCGAAGCTTTCTTT
NA TRBJ1-2 NA 13 TRBV18 CASSPDSIYGYTF TGTGCCAGCTCACCGGACAGCATCTATGGCTACACCTTC
TRBD2 TRBJ2-1 once 15 TRBV19 CASSIGTRRVDEQFF TGTGCCAGTAGTATCGGGACTAGAAGGGTCGATGAGCAGTTCTTC
NA TRBJ1-2 NA 13 TRBV19 CASSIGQIYGYTF TGTGCCAGTAGTATCGGACAGATCTATGGCTACACCTTC
NA TRBJ1-5 NA 14 TRBV7-9 CASSSEGLRQPQHF TGTGCCAGCAGCTCCGAAGGGTTAAGGCAGCCCCAGCATTTT
NA TRBJ1-5 NA 15 TRBV30 CAWSVLGGRDQPQHF TGTGCCTGGAGTGTACTGGGGGGTAGGGATCAGCCCCAGCATTTT
NA TRBJ2-7 NA 13 TRBV6-1 CASTRDTNYEQYF TGTGCCAGCACGAGGGACACGAACTACGAGCAGTACTTC
NA TRBJ1-4 NA 12 TRBV7-2 CASSPREGKLFF TGTGCCAGCAGCCCAAGAGAGGGGAAACTGTTTTTT
NA TRBJ2-7 NA 15 TRBV19 CASSIHRSRPYEQYF TGTGCCAGTAGTATCCACAGGTCCCGTCCCTACGAGCAATACTTC
NA TRBJ1-1 NA 17 TRBV30 CAWIPRITGTMNTEAFF TGTGCCTGGATCCCCCGTATCACCGGGACAATGAACACTGAAGCTTTCTTT
TRBD1 TRBJ1-2 NA 17 TRBV25-1 CASRGQGTSGTSYGYTF TGTGCCAGCAGGGGACAGGGAACCTCCGGGACCTCCTATGGCTACACCTTC
NA TRBJ1-5 NA 15 TRBV5-1 CASSLEGASNQPQHF TGCGCCAGCAGCCTCGAAGGGGCGAGCAATCAGCCCCAGCATTTT
TRBD1 TRBJ1-1 NA 17 TRBV4-2 CASSQGVRGPMNTEAFF TGTGCCAGCAGCCAAGGGGTCAGGGGGCCTATGAACACTGAAGCTTTCTTT
TRBD1 TRBJ1-2 NA 16 TRBV6-6 CASSYPGQGTSIGYTF TGTGCCAGCAGTTACCCAGGACAGGGGACATCTATTGGCTACACCTTC
TRBD1 TRBJ1-3 NA 18 TRBV7-9 CAASLDWWGTASGNTIYF TGTGCAGCTTCTCTGGATTGGTGGGGGACAGCCTCTGGAAACACCATATATTTT
NA TRBJ1-1 NA 15 TRBV6-6 CASSLDRIMNTEAFF TGTGCCAGCAGCCTCGACAGAATCATGAACACTGAAGCTTTCTTT
NA TRBJ2-3 NA 14 TRBV5-1 CASTLVTSTDTQYF TGCGCCAGCACTTTGGTTACTAGCACAGATACGCAGTATTTT
NA TRBJ1-1 NA 13 TRBV5-1 CASRFREGVEAFF TGCGCCAGCAGGTTTCGAGAGGGGGTTGAAGCTTTCTTT
TRBD2 TRBJ2-3 NA 16 TRBV11-2 CASSLAAGGPTDTQYF TGTGCCAGCAGCTTAGCGGCGGGAGGTCCCACAGATACGCAGTATTTT
NA TRBJ1-2 once 13 TRBV18 CASSPFGVYGYTF TGTGCCAGCTCACCATTCGGAGTCTATGGCTACACCTTC
NA TRBJ2-3 NA 13 TRBV5-4 CASSLGTTDTQYF TGTGCCAGCAGCTTGGGGACCACAGATACGCAGTATTTT
NA TRBJ2-5 NA 14 TRBV2 CASSVELLQETQYF TGTGCCAGCAGTGTAGAGCTTTTACAAGAGACCCAGTACTTC
NA TRBJ1-3 NA 15 TRBV10-1 CASSGGFGSGNTIYF TGCGCCAGCAGTGGCGGGTTCGGCTCTGGAAACACCATATATTTT
TRBD1 TRBJ1-3 NA 17 TRBV25-1 CASSVSGTGGVGNTIYF TGTGCCAGCAGTGTTTCCGGGACAGGGGGCGTCGGAAACACCATATATTTT
TRBD1 TRBJ1-1 NA 15 TRBV11-2 CATVEGQGIETEAFF TGTGCCACCGTAGAAGGACAGGGAATAGAGACTGAAGCTTTCTTT
NA TRBJ1-5 NA 15 TRBV19 CASSKAQGAHQPQHF TGTGCCAGTAGTAAGGCTCAGGGAGCTCATCAGCCCCAGCATTTT
NA TRBJ2-1 NA 15 TRBV9 CASSVGASSYNEQFF TGTGCCAGCAGCGTTGGAGCTTCCTCCTACAATGAGCAGTTCTTC
TRBD1 TRBJ1-2 once 13 TRBV2 CASHRDRDNGYTF TGTGCCAGCCACAGGGACAGGGATAATGGCTACACCTTC
TRBD1 TRBJ2-7 NA 14 TRBV15 CATSGTGGTYEQYF TGTGCCACCAGCGGGACAGGGGGAACCTACGAGCAGTACTTC
TRBD2 TRBJ2-1 NA 15 TRBV5-4 CASSFPGGDYNEQFF TGTGCCAGCAGCTTCCCTGGGGGGGACTACAATGAGCAGTTCTTC
NA TRBJ2-5 NA 15 TRBV5-1 CASSLVSGGLETQYF TGCGCCAGCAGCTTGGTGTCGGGCGGGTTAGAGACCCAGTACTTC
NA TRBJ2-2 NA 15 TRBV5-1 CASSLVAGNTGELFF TGCGCCAGCAGCTTGGTGGCGGGAAACACCGGGGAGCTGTTTTTT
TRBD2 TRBJ2-3 NA 14 TRBV18 CASSPGTNTDTQYF TGTGCCAGCTCTCCCGGGACTAACACAGATACGCAGTATTTT
NA TRBJ2-7 NA 15 TRBV7-2 CASSLLGSGSYEQYF TGTGCCAGCAGCTTACTCGGTTCGGGCTCCTACGAGCAGTACTTC
NA TRBJ2-7 NA 13 TRBV30 CAWSPGRSYEQYF TGTGCCTGGAGTCCCGGACGGTCCTACGAGCAGTACTTC
NA TRBJ2-5 NA 15 TRBV4-1 CASSPRGYGLETQYF TGCGCCAGCAGTCCTAGAGGGTACGGATTGGAGACCCAGTACTTC
TRBD2 TRBJ2-1 NA 20 TRBV5-1 CASSLAVGGFLAGATNEQFF TGCGCCAGCAGCTTGGCGGTAGGGGGATTCCTAGCGGGAGCCACCAATGAGCAGTTCTTC
NA TRBJ2-3 NA 13 TRBV10-3 CATLGGGADTQYF TGTGCCACGCTAGGCGGGGGCGCAGATACGCAGTATTTT
NA TRBJ1-3 NA 16 TRBV11-1 CASSWGRQASGNTIYF TGTGCCAGCAGCTGGGGGCGGCAAGCCAGCGGAAACACCATATATTTT
TRBD2 TRBJ2-5 once 15 TRBV7-3 CASSMGLAGQETQYF TGTGCCAGCAGCATGGGACTAGCAGGCCAAGAGACCCAGTACTTC
NA TRBJ2-6 NA 17 TRBV28 CASSFIGLSSGANVLTF TGTGCCAGCAGTTTCATAGGGTTAAGCTCTGGGGCCAACGTCCTGACTTTC
NA TRBJ1-4 NA 13 TRBV4-3 CASSQEPDEKLFF TGCGCCAGCAGCCAAGAGCCAGATGAAAAACTGTTTTTT
NA TRBJ2-6 NA 16 TRBV5-1 CASSLGPPSGANVLTF TGCGCCAGCAGCTTGGGTCCGCCCTCTGGGGCCAACGTCCTGACTTTC
NA TRBJ2-7 NA 15 TRBV11-2 CASNRFGLEIYEQYF TGTGCCAGCAACCGATTCGGGCTCGAAATTTACGAGCAGTACTTC
TRBD1 TRBJ2-7 NA 15 TRBV7-2 CASSLSRGSSYEQYF TGTGCCAGCAGCCTGTCCAGGGGGAGCTCCTACGAGCAGTACTTC
NA TRBJ1-5 NA 16 TRBV18 CASSAIGTPSNQPQHF TGTGCCAGCTCTGCAATCGGGACACCAAGCAATCAGCCCCAGCATTTT
NA TRBJ2-3 NA 16 TRBV7-3 CASSLGVGGLTDTQYF TGTGCCAGCAGCTTAGGTGTCGGGGGGCTCACAGATACGCAGTATTTT
NA TRBJ2-5 NA 14 TRBV5-6 CASSFRLVGGTQYF TGTGCCAGCAGCTTTCGACTAGTAGGTGGGACCCAGTACTTC
NA TRBJ2-7 NA 17 TRBV7-2 CASSNRGTLGALAEQYF TGTGCCAGCAGCAACCGCGGGACCCTGGGAGCTTTGGCCGAGCAGTACTTC
NA TRBJ2-7 NA 14 TRBV7-2 CASSLVFGFYEQYF TGTGCCAGCAGCTTAGTTTTCGGGTTCTACGAGCAGTACTTC
NA TRBJ2-7 NA 15 TRBV28 CASSTRGLGNYEQYF TGTGCCAGCAGTACCCGGGGGTTGGGGAACTACGAGCAGTACTTC
TRBD2 TRBJ2-2 NA 16 TRBV7-7 CASSSRVSGGLGELFF TGTGCCAGCAGCTCCCGGGTTAGCGGGGGACTCGGGGAGCTGTTTTTT
NA TRBJ1-2 NA 15 TRBV6-5 CASSPRRTSNYGYTF TGTGCCAGCAGCCCGCGCCGGACAAGTAACTATGGCTACACCTTC
NA TRBJ2-5 NA 13 TRBV28 CASSLYLQETQYF TGTGCCAGCAGTCTCTACCTCCAAGAGACCCAGTACTTC